This TCR beta chain was sequenced for a study of blood T cell repertoires in COVID-19. The wider study: T cells, B-cell-depleted T cells, or PBMCs supplied cDNA or gDNA.

Recruitment covered 20 to 25 US areas and drew participants whose ages spanned about 18 to 95 years. TCRdb's table, derived via immunoSEQ multiplex PCR, lists solely in-frame clones and lacks some. This sample has 290,000 or so clones, with around 84% found just once. Germline lookup yields CDR1 SGHRS and CDR2 YFSETQ. The CDR3 extends over 16 amino acids. Trimming pared 4 bases from V and 2 bases from J, leaving 19 bases between. Sample: PBMCs or T cells enriched from blood (not recorded which). The chain uses TRBV5-1 and TRBJ2-7; tentative D call: TRBD1 (6 bases). The origin of this receptor is a middle-aged man who had been exposed to COVID-19. The CDR3 loop is CASSPDTGPPAYEQYF. Written as DNA, the CDR3 is TGCGCCAGCAGCCCGGACACAGGGCCCCCCGCCTACGAGCAGTACTTC. Complete variable domain (other parts from reference TRBV5-1 and TRBJ2-7): KAGVTQTPRYLIKTRGQQVTLSCSPISGHRSVSWYQQTPGQGLQFLFEYFSETQRNKGNFPGRFSGRQFSNSRSEMNVSTLELGDSALYLCASSPDTGPPAYEQYFGPGTRLTVT.